The clone carrying this T cell receptor beta chain was found a few times. Its cognate antigen is unknown. These data come from a study of Tregs in tolerant kidney transplant recipients. Study-wide background: An approximately three-day belatacept mixed lymphocyte reaction, sometimes plus 5-day graft donor restimulation, preceded CD4+CD25+CD127- sorting.

The CDR3 runs to 15 residues. V lost 5 bases to trimming and J lost 4 bases, with 17 bases between them. Germline CDR1 is SGHTA and CDR2 is FQGNSA. Generated by immunoSEQ multiplex PCR, the TCRdb table keeps only in-frame clones and is missing some. Counted here are roughly 20,000 clones, about three fifths occurring once; the ten biggest clones make up approximately 3.4%. Findings and limits, study-wide: Expanding Tregs on activated donor B cells appeared to best identify donor-specific TCRbeta clones. No direct test of biological reproducibility was done here.

This clonotype originated in a human donor in good health. The rearrangement uses TRBV7-2 and TRBJ1-2; D may be TRBD1 (6 bases). Sequencing used Tregs from blood cultured with allogeneic cells. The CDR3 loop is CASSQTGGWGYGYTF. The CDR3 DNA is TGTGCCAGCAGCCAGACAGGCGGCTGGGGCTATGGCTACACCTTC.